This T cell receptor (beta chain) was captured in a study of CD8 T cells in Susac syndrome. Study-level points and caveats: The authors found no clonal expansion in Susac syndrome CD4+ T cell repertoires. The study's TCR sequencing and HLA analysis drew on a certain number of individuals. That number was acknowledged as relatively small.

This CDR3 is built from 18 residues. V lost 4 bases to trimming and J lost 3 bases, with 23 bases between them. CDR1 and CDR2 from the germline V gene are SGDLS and YYNGEE. Points on this clonotype: What it binds is not known.

Random-hexamer reverse transcription was applied to about 0.5 to 1 ug RNA. TCRdb redid the calling of the immunoSEQ multiplex PCR reads with MiXCR, one entry per CDR3 protein. There are about 150,000 distinct CDR3 sequences in the sample; 90% to 95% occur only once, and approximately 0.17% lies in the top ten. The chain combines TRBV9 with TRBJ2-1; perhaps TRBD2 as D (6 bases). The sequenced sample consisted of CD4+ T cells from PBMCs. This receptor was identified in a human donor with Susac syndrome. The chain's CDR3 is CASSLEGRGTLYYNEQFF. The CDR3 DNA is TGTGCCAGCAGCCTAGAAGGTCGGGGGACCCTTTACTACAATGAGCAGTTCTTC. The full variable domain, with the rest looked up from reference TRBV9 and TRBJ2-1, is DSGVTQTPKHLITATGQRVTLRCSPRSGDLSVYWYQQSLDQGLQFLIQYYNGEERAKGNILERFSAQQFPDLHSELNLSSLELGDSALYFCASSLEGRGTLYYNEQFFGPGTRLTVL.